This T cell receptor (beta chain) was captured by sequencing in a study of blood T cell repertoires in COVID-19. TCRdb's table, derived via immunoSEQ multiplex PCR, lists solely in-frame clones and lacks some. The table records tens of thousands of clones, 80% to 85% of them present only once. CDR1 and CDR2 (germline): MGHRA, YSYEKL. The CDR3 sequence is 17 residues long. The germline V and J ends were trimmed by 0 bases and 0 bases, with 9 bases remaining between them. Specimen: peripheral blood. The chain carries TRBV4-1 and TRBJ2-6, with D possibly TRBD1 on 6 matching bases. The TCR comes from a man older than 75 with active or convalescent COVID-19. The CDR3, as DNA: TGCGCCAGCAGCCAAGATCTGGACAGCTCTGGGGCCAACGTCCTGACTTTC. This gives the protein CASSQDLDSSGANVLTF.